The clone carrying this TCR beta chain has only one observation. The data are from a study of STAT5B mutations in CD4+ large granular lymphocyte leukemia. TCRdb's copy holds only in-frame clones and misses some; the assay was immunoSEQ multiplex PCR. The sample consists of 30,000 to 40,000 clones, around 89% of them appearing once. The ends were cut back, 1 base at V and 4 bases at J, with 9 bases in the middle. The CDR3 loop spans 14 amino acids. Germline CDR1 reads SGHTA; CDR2 reads FQGNSA. The chain combines TRBV7-2 with TRBJ2-3; no clear D gene. Source material: CD4+ T cells from blood buffy coats. The sequence derives from a human donor in good health. The CDR3 loop is CASSLEVGPDTQYF. The CDR3 DNA is TGTGCCAGCAGCTTAGAGGTGGGCCCAGATACGCAGTATTTT.